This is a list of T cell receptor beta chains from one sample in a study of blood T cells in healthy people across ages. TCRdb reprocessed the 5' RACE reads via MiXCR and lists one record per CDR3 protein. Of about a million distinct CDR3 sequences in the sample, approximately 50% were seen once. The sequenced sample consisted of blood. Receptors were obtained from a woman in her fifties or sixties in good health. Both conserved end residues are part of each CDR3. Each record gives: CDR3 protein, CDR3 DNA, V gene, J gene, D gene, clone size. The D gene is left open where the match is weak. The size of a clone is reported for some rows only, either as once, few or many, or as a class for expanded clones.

CASSNSGRAVKWNEQFF,TGCGCCAGCAGCAATAGCGGGAGGGCCGTAAAATGGAATGAGCAGTTCTTC,TRBV5-1,TRBJ2-1,TRBD2,few
CASSNGNQGEETQYF,TGCGCCAGCAGCAACGGAAACCAGGGGGAAGAGACCCAGTACTTC,TRBV5-1,TRBJ2-5,TRBD1,few
CASNQIRDRGSEQYF,TGTGCCAGCAACCAAATCCGGGACAGGGGCTCCGAGCAGTACTTC,TRBV2,TRBJ2-7,TRBD1,-
CASSVGGPNQPQHF,TGTGCCAGCAGCGTTGGGGGGCCCAATCAGCCCCAGCATTTT,TRBV9,TRBJ1-5,-,-
CSASDARDSYNEQYF,TGCAGTGCTAGTGACGCTCGGGACTCCTACAATGAGCAGTACTTC,TRBV20-1,TRBJ2-7,-,-
CASSQVGEIAKNIQYF,TGTGCCAGCAGCCAAGTCGGGGAGATAGCCAAAAACATTCAGTACTTC,TRBV4-2,TRBJ2-4,-,-
CSAKREGLYGQYF,TGCAGTGCCAAGAGGGAAGGGCTTTACGGGCAGTACTTC,TRBV20-1,TRBJ2-5,-,-
CASSENRNPRETQYF,TGTGCCAGCAGTGAAAATCGGAATCCCAGGGAGACCCAGTACTTC,TRBV6-1,TRBJ2-5,-,-
CASSLRGLAGHNEQYF,TGCGCCAGCAGCTTGAGGGGACTAGCGGGGCACAATGAGCAGTACTTC,TRBV5-1,TRBJ2-5,TRBD2,-
CSVEEPTLMTETQYF,TGCAGCGTTGAAGAACCAACCCTAATGACGGAGACCCAGTACTTC,TRBV29-1,TRBJ2-5,-,-
CASSFYVNTEAFF,TGTGCCAGCAGTTTTTATGTGAACACTGAAGCTTTCTTT,TRBV27,TRBJ1-1,-,-
CSASVWGGNQPQHF,TGCAGTGCTAGTGTCTGGGGGGGCAATCAGCCCCAGCATTTT,TRBV20-1,TRBJ1-5,-,-
CASSQDAETGVYGYTF,TGCGCCAGCAGCCAAGATGCTGAGACAGGTGTCTATGGCTACACCTTC,TRBV4-1,TRBJ1-2,-,-
CASSRGGHRDNEQFF,TGTGCCAGCAGCCGAGGGGGACACCGAGACAATGAGCAGTTCTTC,TRBV7-8,TRBJ2-1,-,-
CASSLRQGAEGYTF,TGTGCCAGCAGCTTACGACAGGGTGCGGAGGGCTACACCTTC,TRBV9,TRBJ1-2,TRBD1,-
CSATDYSAHGYTF,TGCAGCGCAACCGATTACAGTGCGCATGGCTACACCTTC,TRBV29-1,TRBJ1-2,-,-
CASSREKLFF,TGTGCCAGCAGTAGGGAAAAACTGTTTTTT,TRBV12-3/TRBV12-4,TRBJ1-4,-,-
CAWRTQGARETQYF,TGTGCCTGGAGAACACAGGGGGCTCGCGAGACCCAGTACTTC,TRBV30,TRBJ2-5,TRBD1,-
CASSFLKADTQYF,TGTGCCAGCAGCTTTCTCAAGGCGGATACGCAGTATTTT,TRBV7-2,TRBJ2-3,-,-
CSARGDSFSYNEQYF,TGCAGTGCTAGAGGAGACAGCTTTTCCTACAATGAGCAGTACTTC,TRBV20-1,TRBJ2-5,-,-
CASSQVQGVASPYNEQYF,TGCGCCAGCAGCCAAGTACAGGGAGTAGCGAGCCCCTACAATGAGCAGTACTTC,TRBV4-1,TRBJ2-7,-,-
CAMGQGARDEQYF,TGTGCCATGGGACAGGGGGCGCGTGACGAGCAGTACTTC,TRBV10-3,TRBJ2-7,TRBD1,few
CASSLEGLTNEQFF,TGCGCCAGCAGCTTGGAGGGACTAACCAATGAGCAGTTCTTC,TRBV5-1,TRBJ2-1,TRBD2,-
CSAREGQMNTEAFF,TGCAGTGCTAGAGAGGGGCAGATGAACACTGAAGCTTTCTTT,TRBV20-1,TRBJ1-1,-,few
CASSDDHSGRATNGQFF,TGTGCCAGCAGTGACGACCATAGCGGGAGGGCCACGAATGGGCAGTTCTTC,TRBV6-1,TRBJ2-1,TRBD2,-
CASSSRTSGTDTQYF,TGTGCCAGCAGCTCCAGGACTAGCGGCACAGATACGCAGTATTTT,TRBV13,TRBJ2-3,TRBD2,-
CASSLLDDRQSSYEQYF,TGTGCCAGCAGCTTGTTAGACGACAGACAAAGCTCCTACGAGCAGTACTTC,TRBV5-6,TRBJ2-7,-,-
CASRTGNPNEQYF,TGTGCCAGCAGGACAGGGAATCCTAACGAGCAGTACTTC,TRBV28,TRBJ2-7,TRBD1,-
CSARDPGLAVDEQFF,TGCAGTGCTAGAGATCCGGGACTAGCAGTTGATGAGCAGTTCTTC,TRBV20-1,TRBJ2-1,TRBD2,-
CASSSSGRALETQYF,TGTGCCAGCAGTTCTAGCGGGAGGGCCCTTGAGACCCAGTACTTC,TRBV7-2,TRBJ2-5,TRBD2,-
CAGGRTSGRADTQYF,TGTGCCGGCGGTAGGACTAGCGGGAGGGCAGATACGCAGTATTTT,TRBV12-3/TRBV12-4,TRBJ2-3,TRBD2,-
CATPTSETADTQYF,TGTGCCACCCCGACTAGCGAAACCGCAGATACGCAGTATTTT,TRBV6-6,TRBJ2-3,TRBD2,-
CASSRRAGGYEQYF,TGTGCCAGCAGCCGGAGGGCGGGGGGCTACGAGCAGTACTTC,TRBV14,TRBJ2-7,TRBD2,few
CASSPLDRLETQYF,TGTGCCAGCTCACCGCTGGACAGGCTAGAGACCCAGTACTTC,TRBV18,TRBJ2-5,TRBD1,few
CASRNRGSQETQYF,TGTGCCAGCAGAAACAGGGGTAGCCAAGAGACCCAGTACTTC,TRBV3-1,TRBJ2-5,TRBD1,-
CASRRDGVAGVRAKNIQYF,TGTGCCAGCAGGCGGGACGGGGTAGCGGGAGTTCGTGCCAAAAACATTCAGTACTTC,TRBV27,TRBJ2-4,TRBD2,-
CATEGLFTDTQYF,TGTGCCACCGAGGGACTATTCACAGATACGCAGTATTTT,TRBV7-9,TRBJ2-3,TRBD2,-